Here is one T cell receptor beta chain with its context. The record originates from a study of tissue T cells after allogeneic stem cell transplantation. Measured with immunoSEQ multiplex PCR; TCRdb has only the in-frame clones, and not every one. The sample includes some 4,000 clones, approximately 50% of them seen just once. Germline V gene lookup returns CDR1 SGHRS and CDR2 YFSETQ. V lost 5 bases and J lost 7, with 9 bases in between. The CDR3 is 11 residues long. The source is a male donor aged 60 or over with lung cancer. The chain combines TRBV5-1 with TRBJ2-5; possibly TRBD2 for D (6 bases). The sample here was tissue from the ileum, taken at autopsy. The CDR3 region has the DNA TGCGCCAGCAGGGCGGAGGGGACCCAGTACTTC. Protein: CASRAEGTQYF.